A selection of T cell receptor beta chains follows, all from one sample in a study of T cells in Graves' hyperthyroidism and ophthalmopathy. TCRdb itself ran the multiplex PCR reads through MiXCR, one entry per CDR3 protein. The sample gives approximately 530,000 distinct CDR3 sequences, less than 20% of which show up once; 47% is in the top ten. Sequenced: blood. The receptors derive from a man in his forties or fifties with Graves' ophthalmopathy. Each CDR3 is given with its conserved first and last residue. D genes are given only for firm matches. The size of a clone is reported for some rows only, either as once, few or many, or as a class for expanded clones.

few | TRBJ2-7 | TRBV6-1 | TRBD2 | CASSGLAGDSRQYF | TGTGCCAGCAGTGGGTTAGCGGGGGATAGTAGGCAGTACTTC
many | TRBJ2-1 | TRBV7-3 | - | CASSFPGLPYNEQFF | TGTGCCAGCAGCTTCCCGGGACTGCCTTACAATGAGCAGTTCTTC
few | TRBJ2-7 | TRBV2 | - | CASSAGRLGRPTYEQYF | TGTGCCAGCAGTGCGGGAAGGTTGGGACGACCTACATACGAGCAGTACTTC
- | TRBJ1-2 | TRBV29-1 | - | CSVDRGNYGYTF | TGCAGCGTTGACAGGGGAAACTATGGCTACACCTTC
- | TRBJ2-3 | TRBV6-2/TRBV6-3 | - | CASTRQRPDTQYF | TGTGCCAGCACCCGACAGAGACCAGATACGCAGTATTTT
few | TRBJ2-5 | TRBV7-9 | TRBD2 | CASSALGSSGGAGQYF | TGTGCCAGCAGCGCCCTGGGGTCTAGCGGGGGGGCCGGTCAGTACTTC
many | TRBJ2-7 | TRBV18 | TRBD1 | CASSPGQAVGYEQYF | TGTGCCAGCTCACCTGGACAGGCCGTCGGGTACGAGCAGTACTTC
many | TRBJ1-1 | TRBV5-1 | - | CASSLSSNTEAFF | TGCGCCAGCAGCTTGTCCTCGAACACTGAAGCTTTCTTT
many | TRBJ2-1 | TRBV6-2/TRBV6-3 | - | CASSLHKKTYNEQFF | TGTGCCAGCAGTCTGCATAAGAAAACATACAATGAGCAGTTCTTC
few | TRBJ2-7 | TRBV13 | TRBD2 | CASSLQGLADYEQYF | TGTGCCAGCAGCTTACAAGGACTAGCGGACTACGAGCAGTACTTC
- | TRBJ2-7 | TRBV5-1 | - | CASSFGRGREQYF | TGCGCCAGCAGCTTCGGCAGGGGGAGGGAGCAGTACTTC
many | TRBJ2-3 | TRBV5-1 | - | CASSLEGRQVSTDTQYF | TGCGCCAGCAGCTTGGAGGGCCGACAGGTTAGCACAGATACGCAGTATTTT
- | TRBJ1-2 | TRBV28 | TRBD1 | CASSLGTGHNYGYTF | TGTGCCAGCAGTTTAGGGACAGGACATAACTATGGCTACACCTTC
many | TRBJ2-1 | TRBV12-3/TRBV12-4 | - | CASSPKSEQFF | TGTGCCAGCAGCCCGAAGAGTGAGCAGTTCTTC
few | TRBJ2-7 | TRBV2 | - | CASSEPKGTLSSYKQYF | TGTGCCAGCAGTGAACCCAAAGGGACCCTTAGCTCCTACAAGCAGTACTTC
many | TRBJ2-7 | TRBV7-6 | - | CASSLSHHDEQYF | TGTGCCAGCAGCTTAAGCCATCATGACGAGCAGTACTTC
many | TRBJ1-2 | TRBV30 | - | CALLRQAQGGYTF | TGTGCCCTCCTTCGACAGGCCCAGGGTGGCTACACCTTC
many | TRBJ2-5 | TRBV20-1 | - | CSASSYQETQYF | TGCAGTGCTAGTAGCTACCAAGAGACCCAGTACTTC
- | TRBJ1-5 | TRBV4-3 | - | CASSQERLYRPQHF | TGCGCCAGCAGCCAAGAGCGTTTATATCGGCCCCAGCATTTT
many | TRBJ2-2 | TRBV7-9 | TRBD1 | CASSAIQGASGELFF | TGTGCCAGCAGCGCTATACAGGGGGCCTCCGGGGAGCTGTTTTTT
few | TRBJ2-7 | TRBV7-2 | TRBD2 | CASSPNLGLASYEQYF | TGTGCCAGCAGCCCTAACCTGGGACTAGCGTCCTACGAGCAGTACTTC
many | TRBJ2-7 | TRBV13 | TRBD2 | CASSLGLLAEVTYEQYF | TGTGCCAGCAGCTTAGGCCTACTAGCGGAGGTAACCTACGAGCAGTACTTC
many | TRBJ1-1 | TRBV30 | - | CAWSPPTGYSEAFF | TGTGCCTGGAGCCCACCAACAGGGTATAGTGAAGCTTTCTTT
few | TRBJ2-7 | TRBV19 | - | CASPERDTSYEQYF | TGTGCCAGCCCGGAGAGGGACACCTCCTACGAGCAGTACTTC
many | TRBJ2-7 | TRBV5-1 | - | CASSLKGPSYEQYF | TGCGCCAGCAGCTTGAAGGGACCCTCCTACGAGCAGTACTTC
- | TRBJ2-6 | TRBV27 | - | CASSFHWGLSSGANVLTF | TGTGCCAGCAGTTTTCATTGGGGGCTGTCGTCTGGGGCCAACGTCCTGACTTTC
many | TRBJ2-3 | TRBV6-1 | TRBD2 | CASSEAGRDYTDTQYF | TGTGCCAGCAGTGAAGCGGGACGGGACTACACAGATACGCAGTATTTT
few | TRBJ1-5 | TRBV6-2/TRBV6-3 | TRBD1 | CASSRRDRGLGGNQPQHF | TGTGCCAGCAGTCGCCGGGACAGGGGGCTCGGAGGCAATCAGCCCCAGCATTTT
- | TRBJ1-1 | TRBV3-1 | TRBD1 | CASSRGTQGLNTEAFF | TGTGCCAGCAGCCGAGGGACACAGGGGTTGAACACTGAAGCTTTCTTT
- | TRBJ2-3 | TRBV25-1 | TRBD2 | CASSEFGSVGGRANTDTQYF | TGTGCCAGCAGTGAATTCGGGTCGGTCGGCGGGAGGGCCAACACAGATACGCAGTATTTT
many | TRBJ1-2 | TRBV5-1 | TRBD1 | CASSDGQGVGYTF | TGCGCCAGCAGCGATGGACAGGGGGTAGGCTACACCTTC
many | TRBJ2-7 | TRBV2 | - | CASSGHEQYF | TGTGCCAGCAGTGGCCACGAGCAGTACTTC